A selection of T cell receptor beta chains follows, all from one sample in a study of PD-L1 blockade in urothelial cancer. Method: immunoSEQ multiplex PCR; TCRdb's copy keeps in-frame clones and lacks some. The sample includes some 120,000 clones, roughly 89% seen only once; the top ten take under 2%. Sequencing was performed on PBMCs, taken around atezolizumab (anti-PD-L1) treatment. The receptors originated from a man in his sixties with urothelial cancer. Both conserved end residues are part of each CDR3. The D gene is left open where the match is weak. Clone size is given for some rows only: seen once, a few or many times, or a class if the clone is expanded.

size	V	D	J	CDR3	DNA
.	TRBV5-1	.	TRBJ2-7	CASSLSGLGGYEQYF	TGCGCCAGCAGCTTATCCGGACTGGGGGGATACGAGCAGTACTTC
.	TRBV7-9	.	TRBJ2-5	CASSLAGGPVGMKTQYF	TGTGCCAGCAGCTTAGCGGGGGGACCCGTGGGGATGAAGACCCAGTACTTC
.	TRBV5-4	TRBD1	TRBJ2-2	CASSFDRGGTGELFF	TGTGCCAGCAGCTTTGACAGGGGAGGAACCGGGGAGCTGTTTTTT
.	TRBV2	.	TRBJ2-1	CASSLDSYINEQFF	TGTGCCAGCAGTCTGGACAGCTATATAAATGAGCAGTTCTTC
.	TRBV4-1	.	TRBJ1-4	CASSQLQGIATNEKLFF	TGCGCCAGCAGCCAATTACAGGGAATCGCAACTAATGAAAAACTGTTTTTT
.	TRBV7-2	TRBD2	TRBJ2-2	CASSLALLAGGQGGELFF	TGTGCCAGCAGCTTAGCGTTACTAGCGGGGGGGCAGGGCGGGGAGCTGTTTTTT
.	TRBV5-1	.	TRBJ1-4	CASSLAGGTTNEKLFF	TGCGCCAGCAGCTTGGCGGGGGGAACAACTAATGAAAAACTGTTTTTT
.	TRBV18	TRBD1	TRBJ2-7	CASSSWGQMVSYEQYF	TGTGCCAGCTCAAGTTGGGGACAGATGGTATCCTACGAGCAGTACTTC
few	TRBV28	.	TRBJ2-1	CASSFSRYNEQFF	TGTGCCAGCAGTTTCTCCCGTTACAATGAGCAGTTCTTC
once	TRBV19	.	TRBJ2-2	CASSMGGPGELFF	TGTGCCAGTAGTATGGGGGGGCCGGGGGAGCTGTTTTTT
.	TRBV5-1	TRBD1	TRBJ2-3	CASSQGQGENTQYF	TGCGCCAGCAGCCAAGGACAGGGGGAAAATACGCAGTATTTT
once	TRBV7-8	TRBD1	TRBJ1-4	CASSWGQGTNEKLFF	TGTGCCAGCAGCTGGGGACAGGGGACTAATGAAAAACTGTTTTTT
.	TRBV9	TRBD1	TRBJ2-2	CASSVGKGQLYTGELFF	TGTGCCAGCAGCGTAGGTAAGGGACAGCTGTACACCGGGGAGCTGTTTTTT
.	TRBV6-1	.	TRBJ2-2	CASSSLRFTGELFF	TGTGCCAGCAGTTCCCTTCGGTTCACCGGGGAGCTGTTTTTT
once	TRBV28	TRBD2	TRBJ2-1	CASSPQIAGAWDEQFF	TGTGCCAGCAGTCCACAGATAGCGGGAGCTTGGGATGAGCAGTTCTTC
.	TRBV27	.	TRBJ2-1	CASSLSFTYNEQFF	TGTGCCAGCAGTTTATCTTTTACCTACAATGAGCAGTTCTTC
.	TRBV5-1	TRBD1	TRBJ2-5	CASSPTGVEETQYF	TGCGCCAGCAGCCCGACAGGGGTGGAAGAGACCCAGTACTTC
.	TRBV19	.	TRBJ1-2	CASNNRRGGYTF	TGTGCCAGTAATAATAGGAGGGGCGGCTACACCTTC
.	TRBV4-2	TRBD2	TRBJ2-3	CASGQEGGAGGLDTQYF	TGTGCCAGCGGCCAAGAGGGAGGAGCGGGGGGGCTAGATACGCAGTATTTT
.	TRBV2	.	TRBJ1-2	CASHQLSGYGYTF	TGTGCCAGCCATCAACTCTCTGGCTATGGCTACACCTTC
few	TRBV5-1	TRBD1	TRBJ1-5	CASSPTGAGNQPQHF	TGCGCCAGCAGCCCGACAGGGGCGGGCAATCAGCCCCAGCATTTT
.	TRBV27	TRBD2	TRBJ2-7	CASSLVERGSSYEQYF	TGTGCCAGCAGTTTAGTCGAGCGGGGTAGCTCCTACGAGCAGTACTTC
.	TRBV5-1	.	TRBJ1-5	CASSSTGMSNQPQHF	TGCGCCAGCAGCTCAACGGGAATGAGCAATCAGCCCCAGCATTTT
.	TRBV2	.	TRBJ2-1	CASSPSDSSNEQFF	TGTGCCAGCAGCCCCTCGGACAGTTCGAATGAGCAGTTCTTC
.	TRBV12-2	.	TRBJ2-5	CASSLHPTGAYGPRETQYF	TGTGCAAGTAGCTTACATCCGACAGGGGCATACGGTCCACGAGAGACCCAGTACTTC
once	TRBV11-2	.	TRBJ2-3	CASSFTDRYTDTQYF	TGTGCCAGCAGCTTTACAGACAGATACACAGATACGCAGTATTTT
.	TRBV5-1	.	TRBJ2-3	CASSLEGFTDTQYF	TGCGCCAGCAGCTTGGAGGGGTTCACAGATACGCAGTATTTT
many	TRBV11-3	TRBD1	TRBJ1-1	CASSSRDREAFF	TGTGCCAGCAGCTCCAGGGACAGGGAAGCTTTCTTT
.	TRBV19	.	TRBJ1-5	CASRPRGAQSNQPQHF	TGTGCCAGTAGACCACGGGGGGCGCAGAGCAATCAGCCCCAGCATTTT
.	TRBV5-1	.	TRBJ1-1	CASSLHYASGTEAFF	TGCGCCAGCAGCTTACACTATGCAAGTGGCACTGAAGCTTTCTTT
.	TRBV7-9	TRBD1	TRBJ1-1	CASSLRQGNTEAFF	TGTGCCAGCAGCTTGAGACAGGGGAACACTGAAGCTTTCTTT
.	TRBV10-3	.	TRBJ1-5	CAISQSNQPQHF	TGTGCCATCAGCCAAAGCAATCAGCCCCAGCATTTT
.	TRBV7-9	TRBD2	TRBJ2-1	CASSLGPGLEGDEQFF	TGTGCCAGCAGCTTAGGCCCGGGACTAGAGGGGGATGAGCAGTTCTTC
once	TRBV6-1	TRBD2	TRBJ2-5	CASTRTSAGTQYF	TGTGCCAGCACCCGGACTAGCGCGGGAACCCAGTACTTC
.	TRBV19	.	TRBJ1-5	CASSEGVGNQPQHF	TGTGCCAGTAGTGAAGGGGTTGGAAATCAGCCCCAGCATTTT
.	TRBV5-1	.	TRBJ2-3	CASSLAYRLTDTQYF	TGCGCCAGCAGCTTGGCCTACCGACTCACAGATACGCAGTATTTT
.	TRBV28	.	TRBJ2-7	CASTTAVAYEQYF	TGTGCCAGTACTACCGCAGTTGCCTACGAGCAGTACTTC
.	TRBV29-1	TRBD1	TRBJ2-5	CSVSGTGGETQYF	TGCAGCGTCTCCGGGACAGGAGGAGAGACCCAGTACTTC
.	TRBV7-2	TRBD2	TRBJ2-7	CASSLAAAGLLSSYEQYF	TGTGCCAGCAGCTTAGCAGCAGCGGGGCTATTAAGCTCCTACGAGCAGTACTTC
.	TRBV2	.	TRBJ2-2	CASSGGSGVTGELFF	TGTGCCAGCAGTGGTGGGAGTGGGGTCACCGGGGAGCTGTTTTTT
.	TRBV7-6	TRBD2	TRBJ2-7	CASSWAGESYEQYF	TGTGCCAGCAGCTGGGCGGGGGAGTCCTACGAGCAGTACTTC
.	TRBV19	.	TRBJ1-2	CATLDRNYGYTF	TGTGCCACCCTCGACAGAAACTATGGCTACACCTTC
.	TRBV19	.	TRBJ1-1	CASSLTSGGGTEAFF	TGTGCCAGTAGTCTAACGTCGGGGGGCGGAACTGAAGCTTTCTTT
.	TRBV29-1	.	TRBJ2-5	CSVEEAAVGETQYF	TGCAGCGTTGAAGAGGCCGCGGTAGGAGAGACCCAGTACTTC
.	TRBV6-4	TRBD2	TRBJ2-1	CASSETAGGGNEQFF	TGTGCCAGCAGCGAAACAGCGGGAGGGGGCAATGAGCAGTTCTTC
few	TRBV5-4	TRBD1	TRBJ1-1	CASSSRGLTEAFF	TGTGCCAGCAGCTCCAGGGGGCTCACTGAAGCTTTCTTT
.	TRBV19	TRBD1	TRBJ1-1	CATDRGPNTEAFF	TGTGCCACGGACAGGGGACCGAACACTGAAGCTTTCTTT
.	TRBV19	TRBD1	TRBJ1-6	CASTLGQANNSPLHF	TGTGCCAGTACCTTGGGACAGGCGAATAATTCACCCCTCCACTTT
.	TRBV11-3	.	TRBJ2-5	CASSFETGETQYF	TGTGCCAGCAGCTTCGAGACAGGAGAGACCCAGTACTTC
once	TRBV5-1	.	TRBJ1-2	CASSVAVNYGYTF	TGCGCCAGCAGTGTGGCGGTTAACTATGGCTACACCTTC
.	TRBV7-9	.	TRBJ1-2	CASSLTGGYTF	TGTGCCAGCAGCTTAACCGGTGGCTACACCTTC
.	TRBV7-2	TRBD1	TRBJ2-2	CASSRDRASTGELFF	TGTGCCAGCAGCAGGGACAGGGCCTCCACCGGGGAGCTGTTTTTT